These T cell receptor beta chains were read from a single sample in a study of OX40 agonist ivuxolimab in advanced cancers. The data were produced by immunoSEQ multiplex PCR, yet TCRdb's version contains in-frame clones alone and is incomplete. The table includes around 39,000 clones, about three quarters detected once. The material was CD4+ or CD8+ T cells sorted from blood, obtained in a trial of the OX40 agonist ivuxolimab. These receptors were taken from an adult with an advanced solid tumor such as melanoma, head and neck, liver or kidney cancer. CDR3s include the opening cysteine and the closing phenylalanine or tryptophan. A D gene is named only where the DNA matches it firmly. Expanded clones get a size class; other rows say once, few or many, or leave the size out.

V gene: TRBV19; J gene: TRBJ1-2; clone size: -; D gene: TRBD1; CDR3 protein: CASSSLRGRLGYTF; CDR3 DNA: TGTGCCAGTAGCAGCCTCAGGGGGCGGCTCGGCTACACCTTC
V gene: TRBV5-1; J gene: TRBJ2-5; clone size: -; D gene: TRBD2; CDR3 protein: CASSLGPAGGQETQYF; CDR3 DNA: TGCGCCAGCAGCCTGGGCCCAGCGGGAGGTCAAGAGACCCAGTACTTC
V gene: TRBV21-1; J gene: TRBJ1-1; clone size: -; D gene: -; CDR3 protein: CASSKVGGDTEAFF; CDR3 DNA: TGTGCCAGCAGCAAAGTTGGGGGTGACACTGAAGCTTTCTTT
V gene: TRBV19; J gene: TRBJ2-3; clone size: -; D gene: TRBD2; CDR3 protein: CASRTGLAKDTQYF; CDR3 DNA: TGTGCCAGTAGAACAGGACTAGCTAAAGATACGCAGTATTTT
V gene: TRBV6-5; J gene: TRBJ1-2; clone size: -; D gene: -; CDR3 protein: CASSYGPGDYTF; CDR3 DNA: TGTGCCAGCAGTTATGGCCCAGGTGACTACACCTTC
V gene: TRBV5-6; J gene: TRBJ2-1; clone size: -; D gene: -; CDR3 protein: CASSVRYEQFF; CDR3 DNA: TGTGCCAGCAGCGTTAGGTATGAGCAGTTCTTC
V gene: TRBV27; J gene: TRBJ1-2; clone size: -; D gene: -; CDR3 protein: CASSLNRNYGYTF; CDR3 DNA: TGTGCCAGCAGTTTAAACAGGAACTATGGCTACACCTTC
V gene: TRBV6-6; J gene: TRBJ2-5; clone size: -; D gene: TRBD2; CDR3 protein: CASRLAGGAETQYF; CDR3 DNA: TGTGCCAGCAGACTAGCGGGAGGCGCAGAGACCCAGTACTTC
V gene: TRBV9; J gene: TRBJ2-2; clone size: -; D gene: -; CDR3 protein: CASSPRLDPNTGELFF; CDR3 DNA: TGTGCCAGCAGCCCCCGGCTGGACCCGAACACCGGGGAGCTGTTTTTT
V gene: TRBV18; J gene: TRBJ1-1; clone size: -; D gene: -; CDR3 protein: CASSPQGGRNTEAFF; CDR3 DNA: TGTGCCAGCTCACCGCAGGGTGGCAGGAACACTGAAGCTTTCTTT
V gene: TRBV5-6; J gene: TRBJ1-6; clone size: -; D gene: TRBD1; CDR3 protein: CASSLQLIDRGHSPLHF; CDR3 DNA: TGTGCCAGCAGTCTTCAACTCATTGACAGGGGTCATTCACCCCTCCACTTT
V gene: TRBV28; J gene: TRBJ1-6; clone size: few; D gene: -; CDR3 protein: CASWDRRALHF; CDR3 DNA: TGTGCCAGCTGGGACCGGAGGGCCCTCCACTTT
V gene: TRBV28; J gene: TRBJ1-5; clone size: -; D gene: -; CDR3 protein: CASSLNGNQPRHF; CDR3 DNA: TGTGCCAGCAGTTTAAACGGAAACCAGCCCCGGCATTTT
V gene: TRBV7-9; J gene: TRBJ2-7; clone size: -; D gene: -; CDR3 protein: CASSLEFRGTRHEQYF; CDR3 DNA: TGTGCCAGCAGCTTAGAATTTAGGGGGACAAGGCACGAGCAGTACTTC
V gene: TRBV7-8; J gene: TRBJ2-7; clone size: -; D gene: -; CDR3 protein: CASRPQGTLSYEQYF; CDR3 DNA: TGTGCCAGCAGGCCTCAGGGGACTCTCTCCTACGAGCAGTACTTC
V gene: TRBV10-3; J gene: TRBJ1-3; clone size: -; D gene: -; CDR3 protein: CATGTGSPGNTIYF; CDR3 DNA: TGTGCCACGGGAACAGGGAGCCCTGGAAACACCATATATTTT
V gene: TRBV6-5; J gene: TRBJ1-2; clone size: few; D gene: TRBD1; CDR3 protein: CASSSPQGARGYGYTF; CDR3 DNA: TGTGCCAGCAGTTCACCACAGGGGGCGCGGGGCTATGGCTACACCTTC
V gene: TRBV19; J gene: TRBJ2-1; clone size: -; D gene: TRBD1; CDR3 protein: CASNLGSGQGSINEQFF; CDR3 DNA: TGTGCCAGTAACCTAGGGTCGGGACAGGGGTCAATCAATGAGCAGTTCTTC
V gene: TRBV28; J gene: TRBJ1-2; clone size: -; D gene: TRBD1; CDR3 protein: CASSLVGRGHGGYTF; CDR3 DNA: TGTGCCAGCAGTTTAGTGGGCAGGGGGCACGGAGGCTACACCTTC
V gene: TRBV28; J gene: TRBJ1-5; clone size: -; D gene: -; CDR3 protein: CASSSPRGRDQPQHF; CDR3 DNA: TGTGCCAGCAGTTCCCCGCGGGGGCGGGATCAGCCCCAGCATTTT
V gene: TRBV27; J gene: TRBJ2-7; clone size: -; D gene: -; CDR3 protein: CASSPLTESYEQYF; CDR3 DNA: TGTGCCAGCAGTCCCTTGACAGAGTCCTACGAGCAGTACTTC
V gene: TRBV6-1; J gene: TRBJ1-5; clone size: -; D gene: TRBD1; CDR3 protein: CASSVTDRAYQPQHF; CDR3 DNA: TGTGCCAGCAGTGTAACGGACAGGGCCTATCAGCCCCAGCATTTT
V gene: TRBV6-4; J gene: TRBJ2-2; clone size: -; D gene: -; CDR3 protein: CASSDSGGPAGELFF; CDR3 DNA: TGTGCCAGCAGTGACTCAGGTGGTCCGGCCGGGGAGCTGTTTTTT
V gene: TRBV19; J gene: TRBJ2-1; clone size: -; D gene: -; CDR3 protein: CASSMTRRDKFF; CDR3 DNA: TGTGCCAGTAGTATGACTAGGAGGGATAAGTTCTTC
V gene: TRBV5-1; J gene: TRBJ2-6; clone size: -; D gene: -; CDR3 protein: CASSLDHTSGANVLTF; CDR3 DNA: TGCGCCAGCAGCTTGGACCACACCTCTGGGGCCAACGTCCTGACTTTC
V gene: TRBV27; J gene: TRBJ2-2; clone size: -; D gene: TRBD2; CDR3 protein: CASSFPRLAGSGGTGELFF; CDR3 DNA: TGTGCCAGCAGTTTTCCCCGACTAGCGGGGAGTGGTGGCACCGGGGAGCTGTTTTTT
V gene: TRBV10-3; J gene: TRBJ1-2; clone size: -; D gene: TRBD1; CDR3 protein: CAIGDRAVYGYTF; CDR3 DNA: TGTGCCATCGGCGACAGGGCGGTCTATGGCTACACCTTC
V gene: TRBV5-1; J gene: TRBJ2-7; clone size: once; D gene: TRBD1; CDR3 protein: CASSFGDRGYEQYF; CDR3 DNA: TGCGCCAGCAGCTTTGGGGACAGGGGCTACGAGCAGTACTTC
V gene: TRBV6-5; J gene: TRBJ1-4; clone size: -; D gene: -; CDR3 protein: CASRLNRVSNEKLFF; CDR3 DNA: TGTGCCAGCAGACTAAACAGGGTTTCTAATGAAAAACTGTTTTTT
V gene: TRBV15; J gene: TRBJ1-1; clone size: -; D gene: -; CDR3 protein: CATSRGGVSTEAFF; CDR3 DNA: TGTGCCACCAGCAGAGGAGGTGTATCCACTGAAGCTTTCTTT
V gene: TRBV27; J gene: TRBJ2-1; clone size: -; D gene: TRBD1; CDR3 protein: CASSSLRDRGGNEQFF; CDR3 DNA: TGTGCCAGCAGTTCCCTCCGGGACAGGGGAGGCAATGAGCAGTTCTTC
V gene: TRBV4-2; J gene: TRBJ1-2; clone size: few; D gene: TRBD1; CDR3 protein: CASSHQKGQGYGYTF; CDR3 DNA: TGTGCCAGCAGCCATCAAAAGGGACAGGGCTATGGCTACACCTTC
V gene: TRBV7-9; J gene: TRBJ1-2; clone size: once; D gene: -; CDR3 protein: CASSLGGLNYGYTF; CDR3 DNA: TGTGCCAGCAGCTTAGGGGGCCTGAACTATGGCTACACCTTC
V gene: TRBV11-2; J gene: TRBJ2-1; clone size: -; D gene: TRBD2; CDR3 protein: CASSFTGTKHNEQFF; CDR3 DNA: TGTGCCAGCAGCTTTACCGGGACTAAACACAATGAGCAGTTCTTC
V gene: TRBV5-1; J gene: TRBJ2-3; clone size: -; D gene: TRBD2; CDR3 protein: CASGGVASGRTDTQYF; CDR3 DNA: TGCGCCAGCGGAGGAGTGGCTAGCGGGAGAACAGATACGCAGTATTTT
V gene: TRBV7-2; J gene: TRBJ1-1; clone size: -; D gene: -; CDR3 protein: CASSPKGRVNTEAFF; CDR3 DNA: TGTGCCAGCAGCCCCAAGGGCAGAGTGAACACTGAAGCTTTCTTT
V gene: TRBV5-5; J gene: TRBJ1-2; clone size: -; D gene: -; CDR3 protein: CASSFTVGGYTF; CDR3 DNA: TGTGCCAGCAGCTTTACCGTGGGGGGCTACACCTTC
V gene: TRBV19; J gene: TRBJ2-1; clone size: -; D gene: TRBD2; CDR3 protein: CASSRAGGPYNEQFF; CDR3 DNA: TGTGCCAGTAGTCGAGCGGGGGGACCCTACAATGAGCAGTTCTTC
V gene: TRBV7-3; J gene: TRBJ2-2; clone size: -; D gene: -; CDR3 protein: CASSFPSSGELFF; CDR3 DNA: TGTGCCAGCAGCTTTCCCTCGTCCGGGGAGCTGTTTTTT
V gene: TRBV19; J gene: TRBJ1-5; clone size: -; D gene: TRBD1; CDR3 protein: CASSIGRIVGTGYQPQHF; CDR3 DNA: TGTGCCAGTAGTATAGGTCGAATAGTCGGGACAGGGTATCAGCCCCAGCATTTT
V gene: TRBV21-1; J gene: TRBJ1-1; clone size: -; D gene: -; CDR3 protein: CASRVWTEAFF; CDR3 DNA: TGTGCCAGCAGGGTCTGGACTGAAGCTTTCTTT
V gene: TRBV19; J gene: TRBJ1-2; clone size: -; D gene: TRBD1; CDR3 protein: CASSTPGQIYGYTF; CDR3 DNA: TGTGCCAGTAGTACGCCGGGACAGATCTATGGCTACACCTTC
V gene: TRBV20-1; J gene: TRBJ2-1; clone size: -; D gene: -; CDR3 protein: CSASWDGEQFF; CDR3 DNA: TGCAGTGCTAGCTGGGACGGCGAGCAGTTCTTC
V gene: TRBV7-6; J gene: TRBJ1-4; clone size: -; D gene: TRBD1; CDR3 protein: CASSLGPGTAEFF; CDR3 DNA: TGTGCCAGCAGCTTGGGCCCCGGGACAGCCGAGTTTTTT
V gene: TRBV4-3; J gene: TRBJ2-7; clone size: few; D gene: TRBD1; CDR3 protein: CASSPLKGQRYEQYF; CDR3 DNA: TGCGCCAGCAGCCCCCTTAAGGGACAGCGCTACGAGCAGTACTTC
V gene: TRBV28; J gene: TRBJ1-4; clone size: -; D gene: -; CDR3 protein: CASSSGFEEKLFF; CDR3 DNA: TGTGCCAGCAGTTCTGGGTTTGAGGAAAAACTGTTTTTT
V gene: TRBV5-4; J gene: TRBJ2-6; clone size: -; D gene: -; CDR3 protein: CASSSGSGANVLTF; CDR3 DNA: TGTGCCAGCAGCTCCGGGTCTGGGGCCAACGTCCTGACTTTC
V gene: TRBV6-5; J gene: TRBJ2-7; clone size: -; D gene: -; CDR3 protein: CASGEASYEQYF; CDR3 DNA: TGTGCCAGCGGAGAAGCTTCCTACGAGCAGTACTTC
V gene: TRBV6-1; J gene: TRBJ1-5; clone size: -; D gene: -; CDR3 protein: CASSGQGGRNQPQHF; CDR3 DNA: TGTGCCAGCAGTGGTCAAGGCGGCCGCAATCAGCCCCAGCATTTT
V gene: TRBV28; J gene: TRBJ1-2; clone size: -; D gene: -; CDR3 protein: CASSRGGGYGYTF; CDR3 DNA: TGTGCCAGCAGCCGAGGAGGGGGGTATGGCTACACCTTC
V gene: TRBV5-1; J gene: TRBJ1-1; clone size: -; D gene: TRBD1; CDR3 protein: CASSLGDRAEAFF; CDR3 DNA: TGCGCCAGCAGCTTGGGGGACAGAGCTGAAGCTTTCTTT
V gene: TRBV30; J gene: TRBJ2-7; clone size: -; D gene: -; CDR3 protein: CAWSVSVASTYEQYF; CDR3 DNA: TGTGCCTGGAGTGTATCAGTCGCAAGTACCTACGAGCAGTACTTC
V gene: TRBV5-6; J gene: TRBJ1-2; clone size: -; D gene: TRBD1; CDR3 protein: CASSQGQRGYTF; CDR3 DNA: TGTGCCAGCAGCCAGGGACAGCGGGGCTACACCTTC